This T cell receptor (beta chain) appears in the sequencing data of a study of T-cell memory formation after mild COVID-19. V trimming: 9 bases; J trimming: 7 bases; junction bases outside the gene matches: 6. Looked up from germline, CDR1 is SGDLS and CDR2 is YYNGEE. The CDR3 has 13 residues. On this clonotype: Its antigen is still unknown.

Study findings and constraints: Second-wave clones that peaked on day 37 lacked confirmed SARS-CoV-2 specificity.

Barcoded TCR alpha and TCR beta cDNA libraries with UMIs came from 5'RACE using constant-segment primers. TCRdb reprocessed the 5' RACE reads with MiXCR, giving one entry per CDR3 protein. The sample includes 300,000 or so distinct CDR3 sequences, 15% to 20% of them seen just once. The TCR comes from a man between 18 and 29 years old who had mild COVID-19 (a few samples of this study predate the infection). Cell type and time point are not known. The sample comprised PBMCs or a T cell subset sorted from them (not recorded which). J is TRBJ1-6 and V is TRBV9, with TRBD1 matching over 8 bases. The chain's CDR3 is CATPDRDNSPLHF. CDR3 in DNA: TGTGCCACACCGGACAGGGACAATTCACCCCTCCACTTT. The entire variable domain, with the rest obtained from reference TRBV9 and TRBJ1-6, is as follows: DSGVTQTPKHLITATGQRVTLRCSPRSGDLSVYWYQQSLDQGLQFLIQYYNGEERAKGNILERFSAQQFPDLHSELNLSSLELGDSALYFCATPDRDNSPLHFGNGTRLTVT.